These T cell receptor beta chains were read from a single sample in a study of T cell responses to AZD1222 COVID-19 vaccine. Produced via immunoSEQ multiplex PCR; TCRdb's table is partial and in-frame only. The data contain around 180,000 clones, about 90% of them singletons. The sequenced sample was peripheral blood, obtained on day 0 of AZD1222 vaccination. The receptors were sampled from an adult in good health. Each CDR3 is given with its conserved first and last residue. A D gene is named only where the DNA matches it firmly. Clone size, where shown, is once, few, many, or a class for clones that have expanded.

>TRBJ2-7|.|.|TRBV9
CASSVDPAAYEQYF
TGTGCCAGCAGCGTAGATCCGGCCGCCTACGAGCAGTACTTC
>TRBJ2-7|.|.|TRBV7-6
CASSLTSDSSYEQYF
TGTGCCAGCAGCTTAACGAGCGACAGCTCCTACGAGCAGTACTTC
>TRBJ1-3|.|.|TRBV24-1
CATSDGQNPGNTIYF
TGTGCCACCAGTGACGGACAGAACCCTGGAAACACCATATATTTT
>TRBJ1-1|TRBD1|.|TRBV9
CASSVSGGRMAFF
TGTGCCAGCAGCGTATCAGGGGGGCGGATGGCTTTCTTT
>TRBJ1-6|.|.|TRBV18
CASSPGGVNSPLHF
TGTGCCAGCTCACCAGGAGGGGTTAATTCACCCCTCCACTTT
>TRBJ2-2|.|once|TRBV6-5
CASTRQVNTGELFF
TGTGCCAGCACTCGACAGGTTAACACCGGGGAGCTGTTTTTT
>TRBJ2-5|.|.|TRBV20-1
CSAILLETQYF
TGCAGTGCAATTCTGTTGGAGACCCAGTACTTC
>TRBJ1-5|.|.|TRBV27
CASSGGQLNQPQHF
TGTGCCAGCAGTGGGGGACAACTCAATCAGCCCCAGCATTTT
>TRBJ2-7|TRBD2|.|TRBV5-1
CASSSPGGAAYEQYF
TGCGCCAGCAGCTCCCCGGGGGGAGCCGCCTACGAGCAGTACTTC
>TRBJ1-3|.|few|TRBV2
CASSEATPQGSGNTIYF
TGTGCCAGCAGTGAAGCTACCCCTCAGGGGTCTGGAAACACCATATATTTT
>TRBJ1-4|.|.|TRBV18
CASSPPGGLGDEKLFF
TGTGCCAGCTCACCACCGGGGGGCCTTGGGGATGAAAAACTGTTTTTT
>TRBJ1-2|TRBD1|.|TRBV27
CASRDTGGYGYTF
TGTGCCAGCAGAGACACAGGGGGCTATGGCTACACCTTC
>TRBJ1-5|TRBD1|.|TRBV2
CASSGTGSGAQHF
TGTGCCAGCTCCGGGACAGGGAGTGGGGCCCAGCATTTT